The clone carrying this T cell receptor beta chain was observed once. The antigen is not known. It may be a read error: a sequence one base away is much more abundant. The data are from a study of tumor-infiltrating lymphocytes in primary liver carcinoma. Germline V gene lookup returns CDR1 SQVTM and CDR2 ANQGSEA. The CDR3 has 12 amino acids. Researchers generated TCR beta cDNA from approximately 0.55 ug of total RNA, relying on a constant-region primer. Slightly modified ARM-PCR with three nested multiplex PCR rounds yielded TCR beta libraries. Investigators reported that the first two PCR rounds, at 10 cycles each, used TRBV1-TRBV30 forward primers with a C-beta reverse primer. TCRdb reanalysed the multiplex PCR reads using MiXCR and keeps one entry per CDR3 protein. The table includes tens of thousands of distinct CDR3 sequences, around 75% detected once. Study-level results: Roughly 7.5-25% of top clones, and no more, occurred in all five tumor regions.

Investigators took RNA and DNA out together from approximately 22-30 mg of unsorted bulk tissue. Patients had primary liver carcinoma treated by surgical resection. This chain connects TRBV29-1 to TRBJ2-1; D is undetermined. The sequenced sample consisted of liver tumor tissue from sampling region 4. Subset of the sample: tumor region T4, right-lateral pole. This TCR derives from a woman aged 60-70 years with primary liver carcinoma and hepatitis B virus infection. The CDR3 bases are TGCAGCGTTGAGGTGGGCCCGTTTGAGCAGCTCTTC. Translation: CSVEVGPFEQLF.